This T cell receptor (beta chain) was found in a study of blood T cell repertoires in COVID-19. As for the study in general: Material from acute and convalescent COVID-19 was sourced from the United States, Italy and Spain. T cells, B-cell-depleted T cells, or PBMCs provided the cDNA or gDNA that served as material.

The CDR3 is 15 residues long. V lost 6 bases to trimming and J lost 4 bases, with 16 bases between them. Germline loops: CDR1 SEHNR, CDR2 FQNEAQ (reference sequence). This table comes from immunoSEQ multiplex PCR, and its TCRdb copy is limited to in-frame clones, with some not included. The sample lists 200,000 to 250,000 clones; around three quarters were seen once. The sequence came from a woman aged 70 to 79 with acute or convalescent COVID-19. Sequenced input: peripheral blood. The rearrangement joins TRBV7-9 to TRBJ2-1, with a tentative D call TRBD2 (6 bases). The chain's CDR3 is CASRSGLTGYNEQFF. Written as DNA, the CDR3 is TGTGCCAGCAGGTCGGGACTCACGGGTTACAATGAGCAGTTCTTC.